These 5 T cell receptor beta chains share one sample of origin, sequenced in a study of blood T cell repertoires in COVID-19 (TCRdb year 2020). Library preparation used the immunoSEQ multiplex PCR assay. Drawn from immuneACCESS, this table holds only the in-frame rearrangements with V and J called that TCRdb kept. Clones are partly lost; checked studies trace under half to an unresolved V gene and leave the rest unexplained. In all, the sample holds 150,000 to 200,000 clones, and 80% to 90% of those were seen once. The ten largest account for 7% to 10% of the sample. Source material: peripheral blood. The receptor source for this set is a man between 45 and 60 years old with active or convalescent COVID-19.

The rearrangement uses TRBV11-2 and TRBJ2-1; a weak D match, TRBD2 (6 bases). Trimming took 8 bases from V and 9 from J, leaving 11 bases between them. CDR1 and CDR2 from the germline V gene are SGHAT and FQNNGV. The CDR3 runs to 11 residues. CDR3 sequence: CASGRRGEQFF. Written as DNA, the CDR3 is TGTGCCAGCGGCCGGAGGGGTGAGCAGTTCTTC.

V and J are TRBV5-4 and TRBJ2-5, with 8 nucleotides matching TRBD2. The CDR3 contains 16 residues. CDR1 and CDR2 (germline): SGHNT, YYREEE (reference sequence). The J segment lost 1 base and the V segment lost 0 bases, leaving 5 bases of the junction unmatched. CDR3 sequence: CASSLGAGDSQETQYF. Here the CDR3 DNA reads TGTGCCAGCAGCTTGGGAGCGGGGGATTCCCAAGAGACCCAGTACTTC.

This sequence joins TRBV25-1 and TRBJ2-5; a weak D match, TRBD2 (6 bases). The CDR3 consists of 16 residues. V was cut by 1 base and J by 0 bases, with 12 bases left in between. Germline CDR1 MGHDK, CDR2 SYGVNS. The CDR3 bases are TGTGCCAGCAGTGAATCTGGTCGGGGGTACCAAGAGACCCAGTACTTC. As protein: CASSESGRGYQETQYF.

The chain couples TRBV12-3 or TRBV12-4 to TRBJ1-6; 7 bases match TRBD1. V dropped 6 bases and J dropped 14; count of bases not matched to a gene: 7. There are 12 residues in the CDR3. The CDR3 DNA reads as TGTGCCAGCAGCAATAGGACAGGCTCCCTCCACTTT. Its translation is CASSNRTGSLHF.

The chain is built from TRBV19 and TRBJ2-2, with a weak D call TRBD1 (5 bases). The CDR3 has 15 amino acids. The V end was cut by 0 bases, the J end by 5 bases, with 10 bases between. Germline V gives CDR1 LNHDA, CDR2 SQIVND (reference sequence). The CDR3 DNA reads TGTGCCAGTAGTATAGATGGGGCGCGAACCGGGGAGCTGTTTTTT. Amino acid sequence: CASSIDGARTGELFF.